This T cell receptor beta chain was sequenced in a study of human T cells and chemical hapten exposure. TCRdb processed the RACE reads anew with MiXCR; each CDR3 protein has one entry. The sample yields some 91,000 distinct CDR3 sequences, 25% to 35% seen once. The CDR3 has 17 amino acids. Trimming stripped 5 bases from V and 6 bases from J, with 24 bases between. CDR1 is MNHEY and CDR2 is SMNVEV in the germline V gene (reference sequence). Time point reported: patch test 3, about 24 weeks after DPC sensitization. Sample treatment: therapeutic diphenylcyclopropenone sensitization with weekly scalp DPC.

This chain joins TRBV27 and TRBJ2-3, with D perhaps matching TRBD1 (5 bases). The starting material was whole blood, obtained in connection with sensitization to the hapten diphenylcyclopropenone (DPC). The receptor comes from a man aged 35 to 55 with alopecia areata. Some clones in this sample may be carry-over from other donors' samples. The chain's CDR3 is CASSPISYGASPDTQYF. The CDR3 nucleotides are TGTGCCAGCAGTCCAATCAGCTATGGGGCGTCCCCGGATACGCAGTATTTT.